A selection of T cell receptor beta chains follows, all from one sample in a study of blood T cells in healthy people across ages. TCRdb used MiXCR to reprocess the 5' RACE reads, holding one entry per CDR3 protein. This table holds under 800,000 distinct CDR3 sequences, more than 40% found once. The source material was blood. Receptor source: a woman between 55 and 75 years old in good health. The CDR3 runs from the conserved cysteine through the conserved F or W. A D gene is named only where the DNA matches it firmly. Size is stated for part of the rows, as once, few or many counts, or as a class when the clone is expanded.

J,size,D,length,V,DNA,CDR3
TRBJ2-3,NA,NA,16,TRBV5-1,TGCGCCAGCAGTCCCAATCCCGGGACTAGCACAGATACGCAGTATTTT,CASSPNPGTSTDTQYF
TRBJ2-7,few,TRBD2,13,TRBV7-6,TGTGCCAGCAGCTGTGGGGGGGAGTACGAGCAGTACTTC,CASSCGGEYEQYF
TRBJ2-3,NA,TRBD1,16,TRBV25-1,TGTGCCAGCAGTGAAGGGGGGGACAGGGTGACAGATACGCAGTATTTT,CASSEGGDRVTDTQYF
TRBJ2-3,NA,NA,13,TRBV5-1,TGCGCCAGCAGCTTGGCCACTCGAGATACGCAGTATTTT,CASSLATRDTQYF
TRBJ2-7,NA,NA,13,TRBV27,TGTGCCAGCAGTTTCTCCCCCCCGTTTGAGCAGTACTTC,CASSFSPPFEQYF
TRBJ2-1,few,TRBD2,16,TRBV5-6,TGTGCCAGCAGCCCCATCGGACTAGCGGGAGCGGGTGAGCAGTTCTTC,CASSPIGLAGAGEQFF
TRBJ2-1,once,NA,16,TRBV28,TGTGCCAGCAGTTTCTCCCTGGGTACCCGGTACAATGAGCAGTTCTTC,CASSFSLGTRYNEQFF
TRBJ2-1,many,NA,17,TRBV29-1,TGCAGCGTCGAAGGGGGGGCTTGGGGGGGCTCCTACAATGAGCAGTTCTTC,CSVEGGAWGGSYNEQFF
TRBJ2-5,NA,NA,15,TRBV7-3,TGTGCCAGCAGCTTAACACGGGATGGGGGGGAGACCCAGTACTTC,CASSLTRDGGETQYF
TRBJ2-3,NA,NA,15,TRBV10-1,TGCGCCAGCAGTGAGCTGGCAGCCCCCACAGATACGCAGTATTTT,CASSELAAPTDTQYF
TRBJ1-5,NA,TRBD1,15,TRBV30,TGTGCCTGCACAACCGGGACAGCAGGCAATCAGCCCCAGCATTTT,CACTTGTAGNQPQHF
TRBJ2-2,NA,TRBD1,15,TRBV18,TGTGCCAGCTCATCACGGACAGGGTTCACCGGGGAGCTGTTTTTT,CASSSRTGFTGELFF
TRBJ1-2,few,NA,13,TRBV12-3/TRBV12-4,TGTGCCAGCAGTTTGGCAAGACAGGCCGTCCCCACCTTC,CASSLARQAVPTF
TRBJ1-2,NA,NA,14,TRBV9,TGTGCCAGCAATCCCGGAGCCAACGACTTTGGCCACACCTTC,CASNPGANDFGHTF
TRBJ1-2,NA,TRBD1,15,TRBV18,TGTGCCAGCTCACCATTGAACAACAGGGGCTATGGCTACACCTTC,CASSPLNNRGYGYTF
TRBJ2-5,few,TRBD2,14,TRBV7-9,TGTGCCAGCAGCTTAAGCGGGAGTGAGGAGACCCAGTACTTC,CASSLSGSEETQYF
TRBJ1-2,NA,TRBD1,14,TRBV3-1,TGTGCCAGCAGCCAAGAACAGGGGGCCTATGGCTACACCTTC,CASSQEQGAYGYTF
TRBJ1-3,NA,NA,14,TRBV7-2,TGTGCCAGCAGCCCCGAGGGGGGCGGAAACACCATATATTTT,CASSPEGGGNTIYF
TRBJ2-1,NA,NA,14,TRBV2,TGTGCCAGCAGTGAGCTGGGGAACTACAATGAGCAGTTCTTC,CASSELGNYNEQFF
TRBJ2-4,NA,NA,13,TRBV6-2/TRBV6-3,TGTGCCAGCAGTTACTCCGGTAGTCCCATTCAGTACTTC,CASSYSGSPIQYF